Listed here are 8 T cell receptor beta chains from one sample, sequenced in a study of cytomegalovirus exposure and HLA in healthy donors. Primers: 60 Vbeta forward and 13 Jbeta reverse. Sequencing was performed with immunoSEQ multiplex PCR; in TCRdb, only in-frame clones are kept and a portion is missing. This sample lists about 130,000 clones; its ten largest clones have 1.6%. Input material: PBMCs. The receptors here all came from a woman in her forties in good health and CMV-seropositive.

The chain employs TRBV6-5 and TRBJ1-2; TRBD1 matches 8 bases. The CDR3 runs to 15 residues. Germline CDR1 MNHEY, CDR2 SVGAGI. Trimming cost V 5 bases and J 3 bases; bases outside gene matches: 8. CDR3: CASSMTGVMHYGYTF. CDR3 in DNA: TGTGCCAGCAGTATGACAGGGGTAATGCACTATGGCTACACCTTC.

The J gene is TRBJ1-1, the V gene TRBV19; no reliable D call. This CDR3 contains 13 residues. CDR1 is LNHDA, CDR2 SQIVND, per germline (reference sequence). Trimming took 3 bases from V and 3 from J, leaving 8 bases between them. Here the CDR3 DNA reads TGTGCCAGTAGTATGGCCCGGGACACTGAAGCTTTCTTT. Its translation is CASSMARDTEAFF.

This sequence joins TRBV19 and TRBJ1-2; D is unresolved. V lost 3 bases, J lost 5 bases, and 7 bases lay in between. CDR1 is LNHDA and CDR2 is SQIVND in the germline V gene (reference sequence). The CDR3 is made up of 12 amino acids. CDR3 coding DNA: TGTGCCAGTAGTATCTCCGTGTATGGCTACACCTTC. As protein: CASSISVYGYTF.

J is TRBJ1-1 and V is TRBV15; D may be TRBD1 (6 bases). The germline V gene encodes CDR1 LNHNV and CDR2 YYDKDF (reference sequence). Trimming took off 4 bases at V and 2 bases at J, with 11 bases between the two ends. The CDR3 is 14 amino acids. The chain's CDR3 is CATSNRGLNTEAFF. As DNA, the CDR3 is TGTGCCACCAGCAATAGGGGGTTAAACACTGAAGCTTTCTTT.

The chain links TRBV28 to TRBJ1-5; unclear D gene. The CDR3 has 14 amino acids. Deletions cut 5 bases from V and 0 bases from J, with 8 bases between. From germline, CDR1 is MDHEN and CDR2 SYDVKM. Here the CDR3 DNA reads TGTGCCAGCAGTGACTTTTATAGCAATCAGCCCCAGCATTTT. Its translation is CASSDFYSNQPQHF.

CDR3 bases: TGTGCCAGCAGCTTAGGCCCTAAAGATACGCAGTATTTT. Translation: CASSLGPKDTQYF. The chain carries TRBV7-2 and TRBJ2-3, with D unresolved. The V gene's germline CDR1 is SGHTA and CDR2 FQGNSA. V lost 1 base and J 5 bases, leaving 7 bases between the germline ends. This CDR3 spans 13 amino acids.

The gene calls are TRBV7-3 and TRBJ2-6; 9 nucleotides match TRBD1. The germline gives CDR1 SGHTA, CDR2 FQGTGA. There are 18 residues in the CDR3. V was clipped by 5 bases and J by 0 bases; unmatched bases: 8. For the CDR3, the DNA is TGTGCCAGCAGCCCGTTGGGACAGGGCGCCTCTGGGGCCAACGTCCTGACTTTC. It encodes CASSPLGQGASGANVLTF.

The chain couples TRBV7-2 to TRBJ1-3; tentative D call: TRBD1 (5 bases). The V end lost 2 bases, the J end lost 2 bases, and 13 bases lay between the germline ends. Germline CDR1 reads SGHTA; CDR2 reads FQGNSA. The CDR3 extends over 16 amino acids. The CDR3 reads CASSLMAGGAGNTIYF. The DNA for the CDR3 is TGTGCCAGCAGCTTAATGGCTGGGGGGGCTGGAAACACCATATATTTT.